This TCR beta chain was sequenced for a study of blood T cells in healthy people across ages. V lost 3 bases and J 1 base, leaving 8 bases between the germline ends. The CDR3 totals 14 residues. A word on this clonotype: What it binds is unknown.

Drawing of peripheral blood yielded roughly 9.8 milliliters from each donor. Whole-study results and caveats: Estimated diversity that came from one million T cells was considered an underestimate.

A second PCR of about 7 to 12 cycles used a sample-barcoded 5' primer and a J-beta primer mix. TCRdb processed the 5' RACE reads anew with MiXCR; each CDR3 protein has one entry. The sample yields 350,000 to 450,000 distinct CDR3 sequences, about 52% seen once. This sequence joins TRBV12-3 or TRBV12-4 and TRBJ2-3; TRBD2 might be the D (5 bases). Source material: blood. The sequence was obtained from a man between 60 and 75 years old in good health. In nucleotides, the CDR3 is TGTGCCAGCAGTTTTGACGGGGGCACAGATACGCAGTATTTT. It yields the protein CASSFDGGTDTQYF.